The 15 T cell receptor beta chains below come from one sample, sequenced in a study of Ad26.COV2.S vaccination and SARS-CoV-2 variants. Sequenced by immunoSEQ multiplex PCR; TCRdb stores in-frame clones only, minus some. The data show 350,000 to 400,000 clones, about nine tenths seen once. Regarding treatment: about 20 received Ad26.COV2.S at low or high dose, single or two shots; about 5 received placebo; per-sample allocation not given. Specimen acquisition occurred on day 63 following the initial vaccine or placebo injection. The source was peripheral blood, collected in a trial of Ad26.COV2.S vaccine versus placebo. All receptors come from a person aged 18-65 years who received the Ad26.COV2.S COVID-19 vaccine or a placebo.

The chain recombines TRBV24-1 with TRBJ1-1; 11 positions agree with TRBD1. J gave up 6 bases and V 4 bases, and 9 bases lay outside the gene matches. Germline CDR1 is KGHDR and CDR2 is SFDVKD. The CDR3 loop spans 16 amino acids. CDR3 sequence reads: CATSDRTGGLSAEAFF. The CDR3 nucleotides read TGTGCCACCAGTGACCGGACAGGGGGCTTATCTGCTGAAGCTTTCTTT.

The chain combines TRBV3-1 (or the pseudogene TRBV3-2) with TRBJ2-3; 11 bases map to TRBD2. The CDR3 sequence is 16 residues long. CDR1 LGHDT and CDR2 YNNKEL come from the germline V gene (reference sequence). The V segment lost 4 bases and the J segment 7 bases; nucleotides outside the gene matches: 10. The CDR3 spells CASSPYSGGGIHTQYF. As DNA, the CDR3 is TGTGCCAGCAGCCCATATAGCGGGGGGGGTATTCATACGCAGTATTTT.

V is TRBV11-2 and J is TRBJ1-2, with D unresolved. CDR3 length: 13 amino acids. V lost 5 bases and J lost 5, with 12 bases in between. Germline-derived CDR1 and CDR2 are SGHAT and FQNNGV. The CDR3 loop is CASSLGAEYGYTF. In DNA form, the CDR3 reads TGTGCCAGCAGCCTTGGCGCGGAATATGGCTACACCTTC.

The chain combines TRBV10-2 with TRBJ2-1; TRBD2 matches 9 bases. Germline V gene lookup returns CDR1 WSHSY and CDR2 SAAADI. The CDR3 consists of 16 residues. J lost 4 bases, V lost 6 bases, and 10 bases had no gene match. CDR3 loop: CASRRGLAGSYNEQFF. As DNA, the CDR3 is TGCGCCAGCAGAAGGGGGCTAGCGGGGAGTTACAATGAGCAGTTCTTC.

The chain combines TRBV5-6 with TRBJ1-2; D might be TRBD1 (5 bases). Trimming took off 0 bases at V and 2 bases at J, with 11 bases between the two ends. The CDR3 spans 15 residues. Per the germline V gene, CDR1 is SGHDT and CDR2 is YYEEEE. The CDR3: CASSLARERNYGYTF. The CDR3 DNA reads TGTGCCAGCAGCTTGGCCAGGGAAAGGAACTATGGCTACACCTTC.

The J gene is TRBJ1-2, the V gene TRBV6-5, with D hard to call. Per the germline V gene, CDR1 is MNHEY and CDR2 is SVGAGI. The CDR3 is made up of 14 amino acids. V lost 7 bases and J 3 bases, leaving 15 bases between the germline ends. This chain's CDR3 is CASINDGLDYGYTF. CDR3 DNA sequence: TGTGCCAGCATCAATGACGGGTTGGACTATGGCTACACCTTC.

This chain links TRBV6-1 with TRBJ2-3; 11 bases map to TRBD2. Per the germline V gene, CDR1 is MNHNS and CDR2 is SASEGT. J was trimmed by 0 bases and V by 3 bases; bases with no gene match: 8. The length of the CDR3 is 18 residues. The CDR3 nucleotides read TGTGCCAGCAGTGATCTGCCTAGCGGGGGGCCTAGCACAGATACGCAGTATTTT. This codes for CASSDLPSGGPSTDTQYF.

The chain is built from TRBV11-3 and TRBJ2-7; 13 bases agree with TRBD2. This CDR3 spans 17 amino acids. Losses at the gene ends were 5 bases for V and 1 base for J; bases not matched to a gene: 8. Germline V gives CDR1 SGHNT, CDR2 YENEEA. DNA for the CDR3: TGTGCCAGCAGCCGGACTAGCGGGGGAGCACGGTCCTACGAGCAGTACTTC. It is translated as CASSRTSGGARSYEQYF.

The chain employs TRBV15 and TRBJ2-5; weak D call: TRBD1 (6 bases). This CDR3 region has 17 residues. V shed 1 base and J shed 5 bases, with 20 bases lying between them. CDR1 and CDR2 (germline): LNHNV, YYDKDF (reference sequence). CDR3 loop: CATSRAEYRVPSETQYF. The CDR3, as DNA: TGTGCCACCAGCAGAGCCGAATACAGGGTACCCTCGGAGACCCAGTACTTC.

The chain combines TRBV5-1 with TRBJ2-1, with a tentative D call TRBD2 (5 bases). The CDR3 is 13 amino acids. With 0 bases removed from V and 8 bases from J, the gap between germline ends came to 9 bases. Germline V gene sequence: CDR1 SGHRS, CDR2 YFSETQ. CDR3 in DNA: TGCGCCAGCAGCTTGGGTTGGGGAGATGAGCAGTTCTTC. Amino acids: CASSLGWGDEQFF. The full variable domain, its missing parts supplied by reference TRBV5-1 and TRBJ2-1, is KAGVTQTPRYLIKTRGQQVTLSCSPISGHRSVSWYQQTPGQGLQFLFEYFSETQRNKGNFPGRFSGRQFSNSRSEMNVSTLELGDSALYLCASSLGWGDEQFFGPGTRLTVL.

The chain is built from TRBV4-1 and TRBJ1-5, with D unresolved. Trimming pared 0 bases from V and 1 base from J, leaving 7 bases between. Germline assignment: CDR1 MGHRA and CDR2 YSYEKL. CDR3 length equals 15 residues. The CDR3 here is CASSQDPWSNQPQHF. DNA of the CDR3: TGCGCCAGCAGCCAAGATCCCTGGAGCAATCAGCCCCAGCATTTT.

This chain joins TRBV6-5 and TRBJ1-1; TRBD1 agrees at 12 bases. This CDR3 has 15 amino acids. Germline CDR1 is MNHEY and CDR2 is SVGAGI. Losses at the gene ends were 8 bases for V and 4 bases for J; bases not matched to a gene: 8. In DNA, the CDR3 is TGTGCCAGCGGGCGAGGGACAGGGGGCTTCACTGAAGCTTTCTTT. As protein: CASGRGTGGFTEAFF.

DNA of the CDR3: TGTGCCAGCTCACCAAAGACTAGCATCCACGAGCAGTACTTC. This gives the protein CASSPKTSIHEQYF. J is TRBJ2-7 and V is TRBV18; 7 positions match TRBD2. V shed 2 bases, J shed 5 bases, and the junction held 6 bases outside the gene matches. The CDR3 consists of 14 residues. Germline lookup yields CDR1 KGHSH and CDR2 LQKENI.

The chain employs TRBV15 and TRBJ1-5; D is unclear. The germline gives CDR1 LNHNV, CDR2 YYDKDF (reference sequence). The CDR3 consists of 15 residues. Trimming took off 0 bases at V and 3 bases at J, with 9 bases between the two ends. Here the CDR3 reads CATSRDGRNNQPQHF. In nucleotides, the CDR3 is TGTGCCACCAGCAGAGATGGCCGGAACAATCAGCCCCAGCATTTT.

The V and J genes are TRBV18 and TRBJ2-1; 11 nucleotides agree with TRBD1. V gave up 4 bases and J gave up 5 bases; unmatched junction bases: 13. CDR3 size: 18 residues. Looked up from germline, CDR1 is KGHSH and CDR2 is LQKENI. CDR3 in amino acids: CASSLTPSGTGGHNEQFF. The DNA of the CDR3 is TGTGCCAGCTCACTGACTCCCTCCGGGACAGGGGGACACAATGAGCAGTTCTTC.